These T cell receptor beta chains were read from a single sample in a study of tumor and adjacent non-tumor tissue in lung cancer. TCRdb redid the calling of the multiplex PCR reads with MiXCR, one entry per CDR3 protein. The table lists more than 85,000 distinct CDR3 sequences, less than 75% of them singletons, with 15% to 20% in the top ten. Specimen: distant non-tumor lung tissue. The receptor source for this set is a man aged 25-40 years with non-small cell lung cancer. Each CDR3 is given without its conserved first and last residue. Only part of the rows carry a size: once, few, many, or a class if the clone is expanded.

cdr3_aa,v_call,j_call,clone_size
AGSVIRDNFYNEQL,TRBV6-1,TRBJ2-1,once
ASSLADRVNTGELF,TRBV12-3/TRBV12-4,TRBJ2-2,.
ASRNYEAF,TRBV6-6,TRBJ1-1,many
ASSYSLAGGHVEQF,TRBV6-2/TRBV6-3,TRBJ2-1,.
ASSASRRNYGYT,TRBV2,TRBJ1-2,.
ASSYATYTEAF,TRBV6-5,TRBJ1-1,many
ASGLVWAYSGVNVLT,TRBV12-5,TRBJ2-6,once
ASSTGRTGELF,TRBV5-4,TRBJ2-2,many
ASSTPGTRYREQY,TRBV11-2,TRBJ2-7,.
DSSLGLAGGPQGTQY,TRBV6-2/TRBV6-3,TRBJ2-5,.